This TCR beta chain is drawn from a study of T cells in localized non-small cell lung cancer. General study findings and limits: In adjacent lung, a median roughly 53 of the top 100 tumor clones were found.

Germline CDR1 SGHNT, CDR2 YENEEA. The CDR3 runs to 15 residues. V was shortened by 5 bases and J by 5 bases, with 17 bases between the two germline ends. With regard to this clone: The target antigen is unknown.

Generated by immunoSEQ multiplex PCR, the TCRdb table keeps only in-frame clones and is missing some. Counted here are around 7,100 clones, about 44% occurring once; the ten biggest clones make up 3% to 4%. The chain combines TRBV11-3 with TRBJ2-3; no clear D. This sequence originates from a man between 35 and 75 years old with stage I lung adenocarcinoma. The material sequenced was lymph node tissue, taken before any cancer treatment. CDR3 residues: CASSRTGGEVDTQYF. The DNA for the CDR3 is TGTGCCAGCAGCAGGACGGGCGGAGAAGTAGATACGCAGTATTTT.